This T cell receptor beta chain was recovered during a study of glioma-infiltrating T cells after dendritic cell vaccination. On the study more broadly: Dendritic cell vaccination trial patients had either newly diagnosed or recurrent glioblastoma. The study, taken as a whole, reports: Higher TCR clonality did not directly relate to longer survival.

CDR3 length: 14 residues. V was pared by 5 bases and J by 2 bases, with 9 bases between. Germline V CDR1 and CDR2: LNHNV, YYDKDF (reference sequence). Clones were read by immunoSEQ multiplex PCR, and TCRdb kept only the in-frame ones, dropping some. The table records fewer than 100,000 clones, 86% of them present only once. For this clone: Its matching antigen is unknown.

The genes are TRBV15 and TRBJ2-2; possible D gene TRBD1, 5 bases. Sequences were derived from blood, sampled before dendritic cell vaccination. The sequence was obtained from a human donor with glioblastoma. In DNA form, the CDR3 reads TGTGCCACCAGCCACGGACAAAACACCGGGGAGCTGTTTTTT. This translates into CATSHGQNTGELFF.